This TCR beta chain emerged from a study of regulatory T cells in long-lasting Graves disease. Study findings and constraints: Newly diagnosed Graves' patients had higher TCR diversity than persistent ones. The study examined only peripheral blood, not thyroid tissue. Shared public clonotypes totalled over 2,500 in persistent patients, compared with about 990 in new patients.

Time point noted: persistent/refractory GD, antithyroid drugs over 5 years with positive TRAb. TCR sequences were obtained from RNA taken from PBMCs. In this cohort, patients came from an endocrinology department located in Xi'an, China. V was trimmed by 7 bases and J by 11 bases, leaving 5 bases between them. Germline CDR1 reads SNHLY; CDR2 reads FYNNEI. The CDR3 sequence is 8 residues long. Assembly of TCR beta libraries relied on iRepertoire HTBI primers together with Arm-PCR of CDR3 regions. TCRdb re-analysed the multiplex PCR reads in MiXCR, keeping a single row per CDR3 protein. The table includes 500,000 to 700,000 distinct CDR3 sequences, around 32% detected once. A word on this clonotype: Antigen unknown.

The clonotype comes from a female donor with Graves disease. The chain is built from TRBV2 and TRBJ1-1; D is undetermined. Sample: peripheral blood mononuclear cells (PBMCs), taken when the disease was refractory, from a patient treated with antithyroid drugs. The CDR3 region has the DNA TGTGCCAGCACGAACGCTTTCTTT. This encodes CASTNAFF.